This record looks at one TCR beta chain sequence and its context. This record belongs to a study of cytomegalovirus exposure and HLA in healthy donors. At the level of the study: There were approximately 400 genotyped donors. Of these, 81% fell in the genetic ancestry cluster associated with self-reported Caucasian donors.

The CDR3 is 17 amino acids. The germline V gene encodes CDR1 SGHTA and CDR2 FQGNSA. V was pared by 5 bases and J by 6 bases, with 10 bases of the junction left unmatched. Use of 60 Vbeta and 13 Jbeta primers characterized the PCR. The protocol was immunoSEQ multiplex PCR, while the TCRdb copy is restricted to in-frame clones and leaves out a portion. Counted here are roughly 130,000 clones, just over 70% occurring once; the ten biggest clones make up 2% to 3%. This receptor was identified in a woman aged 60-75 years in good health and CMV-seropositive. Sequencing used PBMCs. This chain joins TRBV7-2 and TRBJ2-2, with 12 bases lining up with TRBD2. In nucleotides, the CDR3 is TGTGCCAGCAGCCCAGGGCTAGCGGGGGGGCTATCCGGGGAGCTGTTTTTT. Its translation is CASSPGLAGGLSGELFF.